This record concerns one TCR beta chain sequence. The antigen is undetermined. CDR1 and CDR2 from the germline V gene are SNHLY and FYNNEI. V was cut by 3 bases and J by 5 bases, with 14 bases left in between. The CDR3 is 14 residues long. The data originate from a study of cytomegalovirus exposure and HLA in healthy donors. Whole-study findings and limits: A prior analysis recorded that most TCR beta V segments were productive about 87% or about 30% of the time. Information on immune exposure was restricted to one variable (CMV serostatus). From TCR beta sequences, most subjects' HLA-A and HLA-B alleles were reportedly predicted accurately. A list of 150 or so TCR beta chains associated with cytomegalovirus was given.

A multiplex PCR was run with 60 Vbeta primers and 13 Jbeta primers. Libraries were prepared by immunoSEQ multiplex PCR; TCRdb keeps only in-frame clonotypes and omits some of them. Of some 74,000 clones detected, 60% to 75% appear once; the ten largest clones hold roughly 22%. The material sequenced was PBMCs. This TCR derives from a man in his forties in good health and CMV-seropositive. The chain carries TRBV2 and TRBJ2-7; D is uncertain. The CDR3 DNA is TGTGCCAGCAGTGAGTTCCACTCCAGGAACGAGCAGTACTTC. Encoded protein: CASSEFHSRNEQYF.